The 27 T cell receptor beta chains below were found in one sample sequenced in a study of Ad26.COV2.S vaccination and SARS-CoV-2 variants. The table came from immunoSEQ multiplex PCR; TCRdb's copy has only in-frame clones and leaves some out. The sample has 120,000 to 150,000 clones; approximately 90% are singletons. The input for sequencing was peripheral blood, taken after recovery from COVID-19. The receptors were sampled from a human donor who had recovered from COVID-19.

V gene TRBV4-1 combines with J gene TRBJ2-2; 12 bases match TRBD2. Losses at the gene ends were 4 bases for V and 7 bases for J; bases not matched to a gene: 13. Germline loops: CDR1 MGHRA, CDR2 YSYEKL. This CDR3 spans 18 amino acids. The CDR3 DNA is TGCGCCAGCAGCCCAGACGAACCTAGCGGGGGGGCCGGCGGGGAGCTGTTTTTT. This encodes CASSPDEPSGGAGGELFF.

The V call is TRBV28, the J call TRBJ2-5, with 8 nucleotides matching TRBD2. V gave up 4 bases and J gave up 1 base; unmatched junction bases: 2. The V gene's germline CDR1 is MDHEN and CDR2 SYDVKM. The CDR3 sequence is 14 residues long. As DNA, the CDR3 is TGTGCCAGCAGTTCCGGGGGGGCCCAAGAGACCCAGTACTTC. Translation: CASSSGGAQETQYF.

This chain uses TRBV4-1 with TRBJ2-3; D unclear. CDR1 MGHRA and CDR2 YSYEKL come from the germline V gene. This CDR3 contains 15 residues. Between the trimmed V and J ends, which lost 3 bases and 0 bases, there was a span of 10 bases. CDR3 in amino acids: CASSHPGGSTDTQYF. CDR3 sequence (DNA): TGCGCCAGCAGCCACCCAGGTGGAAGCACAGATACGCAGTATTTT.

This clone was found once. The chain recombines TRBV28 with TRBJ1-4; unclear D gene. Germline loops: CDR1 MDHEN, CDR2 SYDVKM. The CDR3 consists of 16 residues. Trimming stripped 3 bases from V and 0 bases from J, with 11 bases between. CDR3 amino acids: CASSFVGISTNEKLFF. In nucleotides, the CDR3 is TGTGCCAGCAGTTTCGTTGGGATTTCAACTAATGAAAAACTGTTTTTT.

This clone was seen only a few times. The chain combines TRBV7-9 with TRBJ1-3; 8 bases match TRBD1. From germline, CDR1 is SEHNR and CDR2 FQNEAQ (reference sequence). The trim removed 8 bases at V and 0 bases at J, leaving 9 bases unmatched. This CDR3 region has 16 residues. The CDR3 sequence is CASERTGLISGNTIYF. The DNA for the CDR3 is TGTGCCAGCGAGCGGACAGGGCTAATCTCTGGAAACACCATATATTTT.

J is TRBJ2-7 and V is TRBV11-2; 7 nucleotides align to TRBD1. The CDR3 runs 14 residues. Germline V lookup: CDR1 SGHAT, CDR2 FQNNGV. V dropped 4 bases and J dropped 4; count of bases not matched to a gene: 7. The CDR3 DNA follows: TGTGCCAGCAGCTACCGGGACAGCGCTTACGAGCAGTACTTC. Translated, it gives CASSYRDSAYEQYF.

The chain is built from TRBV3-1 (or the pseudogene TRBV3-2) and TRBJ1-2, with D possibly matching TRBD1 (5 bases). There are 15 residues in the CDR3. Per the germline V gene, CDR1 is LGHDT and CDR2 is YNNKEL (reference sequence). Trimming pared 0 bases from V and 4 bases from J, leaving 12 bases between. The CDR3 sequence: CASSQDGQGSYGYTF. For the CDR3, the DNA is TGTGCCAGCAGCCAAGATGGTCAGGGTTCCTATGGCTACACCTTC.

This clone was counted between two and nine times. The chain uses TRBV18 and TRBJ1-2; D call uncertain. Germline V gives CDR1 KGHSH, CDR2 LQKENI. V gave up 2 bases and J gave up 4 bases, with 11 bases separating them. This CDR3 region has 14 residues. CDR3 nucleotide sequence: TGTGCCAGCTCACCAGTGGCAGAGTCCTATGGCTACACCTTC. As protein: CASSPVAESYGYTF.

The CDR3 DNA follows: TGTGCCAGCAGCTTAGCGTTAGCGGGGGGTCAAGAGACCCAGTACTTC. This sequence encodes CASSLALAGGQETQYF. V is TRBV7-2 and J is TRBJ2-5, with 10 nucleotides matching TRBD2. This CDR3 spans 16 amino acids. Unmatched junction bases numbered 3, after V lost 0 bases and J lost 2 bases. Germline lookup yields CDR1 SGHTA and CDR2 FQGNSA.

This sequence joins TRBV10-2 and TRBJ2-7, with 7 nucleotides matching TRBD1. Germline V lookup: CDR1 WSHSY, CDR2 SAAADI. Trimming cost V 2 bases and J 2 bases; bases outside gene matches: 0. CDR3 size: 13 residues. CDR3 sequence (DNA): TGCGCCAGCAGTGAGGGGACAGCCTACGAGCAGTACTTC. This codes for CASSEGTAYEQYF.

V usage is TRBV18 and J usage is TRBJ2-2, with 7 nucleotides matching TRBD1. The CDR3 contains 16 residues. The V gene end was trimmed by 3 bases and the J gene end by 0 bases; junction bases not matched to a gene: 4. The V gene's germline CDR1 is KGHSH and CDR2 LQKENI. CDR3 DNA sequence: TGTGCCAGCTCACCTTTAGGGGGCCCGAACACCGGGGAGCTGTTTTTT. Amino acids: CASSPLGGPNTGELFF.

This sequence joins TRBV7-2 and TRBJ1-6, with 8 bases that match TRBD1. Trimming removed 5 bases from V and 6 bases from J; junction bases left unmatched: 3. Germline V gene lookup returns CDR1 SGHTA and CDR2 FQGNSA. The CDR3 loop spans 14 amino acids. In nucleotides, the CDR3 is TGTGCCAGCAGCCCGGACAGGGCTAATTCACCCCTCCACTTT. Translation: CASSPDRANSPLHF.

The V and J genes are TRBV3-1 (or the pseudogene TRBV3-2) and TRBJ2-1, with 9 bases lining up with TRBD2. The CDR3 sequence is 15 residues long. The germline V gene encodes CDR1 LGHDT and CDR2 YNNKEL (reference sequence). Trimming at V came to 0 bases and at J to 9 bases, leaving 6 bases not matched to a gene. CDR3 DNA: TGTGCCAGCAGCCAAGAAGAGCGGGGGGTAGGTGAGCAGTTCTTC. It is translated as CASSQEERGVGEQFF.

The chain joins TRBV25-1 to TRBJ2-1; D may be TRBD2 (6 bases). Trimming took 4 bases from V and 2 from J, leaving 12 bases between them. Germline values: CDR1 MGHDK, CDR2 SYGVNS. This CDR3 is 15 amino acids long. DNA of the CDR3: TGTGCCAGCAGTGTAGACGGGGGTGCCTACAATGAGCAGTTCTTC. Its protein product is CASSVDGGAYNEQFF.

The rearrangement uses TRBV7-2 and TRBJ2-7, with TRBD2 matching 14 bases. J lost 5 bases, V lost 9 bases, and 6 bases had no gene match. Germline assignment: CDR1 SGHTA and CDR2 FQGNSA. The CDR3 consists of 14 residues. CDR3 DNA sequence: TGTGCCAGTAGACTAGCGGGGGGGCACGACGAGCAGTACTTC. Its translation: CASRLAGGHDEQYF.

The gene calls are TRBV6-2 or TRBV6-3 and TRBJ2-1; no clear D. V was shortened by 0 bases and J by 3 bases, with 9 bases between the two germline ends. Germline CDR1 is MNHEY and CDR2 is SVGEGT. The CDR3 contains 15 residues. CDR3 region: CASSYSKTFYNEQFF. The CDR3 DNA is TGTGCCAGCAGTTACTCGAAGACTTTCTACAATGAGCAGTTCTTC.

V and J are TRBV6-5 and TRBJ1-4; D is possibly TRBD1 (6 bases). Germline V CDR1 and CDR2: MNHEY, SVGAGI. Trimming took off 0 bases at V and 14 bases at J, with 13 bases between the two ends. CDR3 size: 13 residues. CDR3 coding DNA: TGTGCCAGCAGTTACTCGAGAGGGACAAGTCTGTTTTTT. Translation gives CASSYSRGTSLFF.

CDR3 sequence reads: CASSEVTPLHF. Here the CDR3 DNA reads TGTGCCAGCAGTGAAGTGACACCCCTCCACTTT. The chain couples TRBV6-1 to TRBJ1-6; the D is unclear. The germline V gene has CDR1 MNHNS and CDR2 SASEGT. Deletions cut 1 base from V and 11 bases from J, with 3 bases between. The CDR3 is 11 residues long.

The CDR3 loop is CASSSPLNTIYF. The CDR3 nucleotides are TGCGCCAGCAGCTCACCCCTAAACACCATATATTTT. V gene TRBV10-1 combines with J gene TRBJ1-3; no definite D call. CDR1 and CDR2 (germline): WNHNN, SYGVQD (reference sequence). V was cut by 6 bases and J by 6 bases, with 9 bases left in between. This CDR3 has 12 amino acids.

The chain couples TRBV10-2 to TRBJ2-2; 7 nucleotides agree with TRBD2. Germline assignment: CDR1 WSHSY and CDR2 SAAADI. The length of the CDR3 is 14 residues. J was trimmed by 4 bases and V by 8 bases; bases with no gene match: 7. CDR3 residues: CASLAAGLTGELFF. The CDR3 DNA reads as TGCGCCAGCCTAGCAGCGGGGCTCACCGGGGAGCTGTTTTTT.

This clone was picked up one time. An end of the junction differs from the germline gene, which may be a read error. The chain joins TRBV20-1 to TRBJ1-2, with D possibly being TRBD1 (6 bases). The CDR3 loop spans 11 amino acids. Germline V gene lookup returns CDR1 DFQATT and CDR2 SNEGSKA (reference sequence). The CDR3 reads CSASGRGRTPF. In nucleotides, the CDR3 is TGCAGTGCTAGTGGCAGGGGAAGGACTCCCTTC.

This clone was detected only once. The chain joins TRBV7-9 to TRBJ2-3, with D perhaps TRBD1 (5 bases). The CDR3 has 16 amino acids. Germline CDR1 is SEHNR and CDR2 is FQNEAQ (reference sequence). V lost 5 bases and J lost 4, with 19 bases in between. The CDR3 is CASSHEARAWADTQYF. The CDR3, as DNA: TGTGCCAGCAGCCACGAAGCCAGGGCGTGGGCAGATACGCAGTATTTT. The whole variable domain, filled in from reference TRBV7-9 and TRBJ2-3, reads DTGVSQNPRHKITKRGQNVTFRCDPISEHNRLYWYRQTLGQGPEFLTYFQNEAQLEKSRLLSDRFSAERPKGSFSTLEIQRTEQGDSAMYLCASSHEARAWADTQYFGPGTRLTVL.

V gene TRBV5-4 combines with J gene TRBJ2-3, with 9 positions matching TRBD2. Germline assignment: CDR1 SGHNT and CDR2 YYREEE (reference sequence). This CDR3 is 16 amino acids long. The J segment lost 0 bases and the V segment lost 4 bases, leaving 6 bases of the junction unmatched. In DNA form, the CDR3 reads TGTGCCAGCAGCCCGCCTAGCGGGGCTAGCACAGATACGCAGTATTTT. Protein: CASSPPSGASTDTQYF.

The rearrangement joins TRBV24-1 to TRBJ2-1, with a tentative D call TRBD2 (5 bases). CDR3 length equals 13 residues. V lost 4 bases, J lost 4 bases, and 7 bases lay in between. Germline values: CDR1 KGHDR, CDR2 SFDVKD. Written as DNA, the CDR3 is TGTGCCACCAGTGACGGGATATACAATGAGCAGTTCTTC. Protein product: CATSDGIYNEQFF.

The gene calls are TRBV5-6 and TRBJ2-1; D is perhaps TRBD2 (6 bases). The CDR3 has 15 residues. Germline-derived CDR1 and CDR2 are SGHDT and YYEEEE. V was shortened by 3 bases and J by 9 bases, with 19 bases between the two germline ends. The DNA of the CDR3 is TGTGCCAGCAGCTGGTGGGAGGTCACGTCGGGTGAGCAGTTCTTC. This encodes CASSWWEVTSGEQFF.

This clone was picked up a small number of times. The rearrangement uses TRBV27 and TRBJ1-1; D gene unclear. The CDR3 has 14 amino acids. Per germline, CDR1 MNHEY and CDR2 SMNVEV (reference sequence). The CDR3 reads CASSATHRETEAFF. CDR3 in DNA: TGTGCATCGTCTGCAACCCATAGAGAGACTGAAGCTTTCTTT.

This clone came up a few times. The rearrangement joins TRBV7-9 to TRBJ1-1; the D is unclear. The ends were cut back, 5 bases at V and 6 bases at J, with 13 bases in the middle. CDR1 and CDR2 from the germline V gene are SEHNR and FQNEAQ (reference sequence). This CDR3 is built from 13 residues. The CDR3 reads CASSQTGIPEAFF. DNA of the CDR3: TGTGCCAGCAGCCAAACCGGGATACCTGAAGCTTTCTTT.